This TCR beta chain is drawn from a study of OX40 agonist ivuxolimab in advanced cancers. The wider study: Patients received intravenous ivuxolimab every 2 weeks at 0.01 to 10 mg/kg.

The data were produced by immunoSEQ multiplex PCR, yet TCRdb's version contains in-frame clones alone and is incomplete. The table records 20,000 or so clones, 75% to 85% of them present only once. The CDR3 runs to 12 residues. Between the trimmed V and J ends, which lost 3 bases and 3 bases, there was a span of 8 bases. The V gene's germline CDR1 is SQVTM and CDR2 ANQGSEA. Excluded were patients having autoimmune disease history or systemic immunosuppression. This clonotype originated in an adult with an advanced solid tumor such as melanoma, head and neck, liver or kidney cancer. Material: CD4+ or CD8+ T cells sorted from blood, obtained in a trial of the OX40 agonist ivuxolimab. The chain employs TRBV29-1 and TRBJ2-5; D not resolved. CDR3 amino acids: CSVDPVEETQYF. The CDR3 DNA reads TGCAGCGTTGATCCCGTGGAAGAGACCCAGTACTTC.